This T cell receptor (beta chain) emerged from a study of T-cell memory formation after mild COVID-19. Background on the study: Largely, the TCR clusters proved donor specific.

TCRdb re-called the 5' RACE reads through MiXCR, storing one row per CDR3 protein. The sample gives 44,000 or so distinct CDR3 sequences, roughly 9% of which show up once; approximately 12% is in the top ten. Germline V gene lookup returns CDR1 SQVTM and CDR2 ANQGSEA. This CDR3 spans 10 amino acids. V lost 6 bases and J 10 bases, leaving 10 bases between the germline ends. This TCR was recovered from an adult woman who had mild COVID-19 (a few samples of this study predate the infection). Cell type and time point are not known. Source material: PBMCs or a T cell subset sorted from them (not recorded which). V gene TRBV29-1 combines with J gene TRBJ2-1; D is undetermined. The CDR3 coding sequence is TGCAGCGTAAGCCCCTCGGAGCAGTTCTTC. This sequence encodes CSVSPSEQFF.